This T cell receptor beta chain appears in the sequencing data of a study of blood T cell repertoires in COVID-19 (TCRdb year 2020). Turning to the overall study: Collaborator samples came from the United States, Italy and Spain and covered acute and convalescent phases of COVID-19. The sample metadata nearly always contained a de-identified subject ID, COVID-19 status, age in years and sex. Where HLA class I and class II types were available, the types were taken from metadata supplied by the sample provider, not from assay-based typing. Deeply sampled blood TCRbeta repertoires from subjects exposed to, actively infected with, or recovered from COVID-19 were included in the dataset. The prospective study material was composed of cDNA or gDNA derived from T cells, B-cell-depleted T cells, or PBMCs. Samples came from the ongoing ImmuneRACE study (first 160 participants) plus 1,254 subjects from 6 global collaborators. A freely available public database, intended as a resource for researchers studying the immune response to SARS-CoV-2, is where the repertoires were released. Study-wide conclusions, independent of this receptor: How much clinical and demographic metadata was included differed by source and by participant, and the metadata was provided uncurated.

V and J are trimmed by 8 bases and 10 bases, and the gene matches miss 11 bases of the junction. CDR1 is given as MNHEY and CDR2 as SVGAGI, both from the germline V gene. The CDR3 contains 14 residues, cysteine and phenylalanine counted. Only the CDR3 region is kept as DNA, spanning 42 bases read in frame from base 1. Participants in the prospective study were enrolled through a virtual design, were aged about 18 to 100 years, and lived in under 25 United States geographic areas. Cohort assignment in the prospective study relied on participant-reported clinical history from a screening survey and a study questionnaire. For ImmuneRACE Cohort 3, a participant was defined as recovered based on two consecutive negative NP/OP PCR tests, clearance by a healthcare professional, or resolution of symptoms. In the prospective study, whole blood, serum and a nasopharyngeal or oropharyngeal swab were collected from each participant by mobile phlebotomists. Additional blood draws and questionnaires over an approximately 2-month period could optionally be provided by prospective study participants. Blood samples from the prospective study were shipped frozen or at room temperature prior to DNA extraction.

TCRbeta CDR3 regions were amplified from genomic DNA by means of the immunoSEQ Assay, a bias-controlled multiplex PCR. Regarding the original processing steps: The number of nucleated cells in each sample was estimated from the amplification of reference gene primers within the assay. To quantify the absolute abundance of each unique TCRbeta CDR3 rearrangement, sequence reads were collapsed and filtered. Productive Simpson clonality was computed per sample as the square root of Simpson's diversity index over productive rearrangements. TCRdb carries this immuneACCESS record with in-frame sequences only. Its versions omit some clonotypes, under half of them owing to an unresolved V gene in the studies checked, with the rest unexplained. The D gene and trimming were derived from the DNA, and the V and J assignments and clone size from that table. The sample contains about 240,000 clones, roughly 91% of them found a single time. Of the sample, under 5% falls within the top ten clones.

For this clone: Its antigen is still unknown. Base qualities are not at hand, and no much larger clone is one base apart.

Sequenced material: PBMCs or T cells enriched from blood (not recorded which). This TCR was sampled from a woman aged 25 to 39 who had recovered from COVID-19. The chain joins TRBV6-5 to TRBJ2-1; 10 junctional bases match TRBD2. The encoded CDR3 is CASSIELAGYEQFF. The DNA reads TGTGCCAGCTCCATCGAACTAGCGGGATACGAGCAGTTCTTC.